This T cell receptor beta chain is from a study of blood T cell repertoires in COVID-19. Original data processing: Reference gene primer amplification gave nucleated cell count estimates. Using immunoSEQ multiplex PCR, the repertoire was profiled, and TCRdb retains in-frame clones only, with some absent. The V and J calls and clone size come from that table; D and trimming were worked out from the DNA. The data show over 15,000 clones, with roughly four fifths seen just once and about 6% held by the top ten. Trimming left V 2 bases short and J 1 base short, with 11 bases between. The CDR3 has 15 residues. Germline CDR1 and CDR2: LGHNT and FRNRAP.

The genes are TRBV12-5 and TRBJ1-1; weak D call: TRBD1 (6 bases). Input material: peripheral blood. The TCR was taken from a human donor in a cohort sampled during active COVID-19. CDR3: CASGLLPDRNTEAFF. The CDR3 DNA reads as TGTGCTAGTGGTTTGTTACCGGACAGGAACACTGAAGCTTTCTTT.